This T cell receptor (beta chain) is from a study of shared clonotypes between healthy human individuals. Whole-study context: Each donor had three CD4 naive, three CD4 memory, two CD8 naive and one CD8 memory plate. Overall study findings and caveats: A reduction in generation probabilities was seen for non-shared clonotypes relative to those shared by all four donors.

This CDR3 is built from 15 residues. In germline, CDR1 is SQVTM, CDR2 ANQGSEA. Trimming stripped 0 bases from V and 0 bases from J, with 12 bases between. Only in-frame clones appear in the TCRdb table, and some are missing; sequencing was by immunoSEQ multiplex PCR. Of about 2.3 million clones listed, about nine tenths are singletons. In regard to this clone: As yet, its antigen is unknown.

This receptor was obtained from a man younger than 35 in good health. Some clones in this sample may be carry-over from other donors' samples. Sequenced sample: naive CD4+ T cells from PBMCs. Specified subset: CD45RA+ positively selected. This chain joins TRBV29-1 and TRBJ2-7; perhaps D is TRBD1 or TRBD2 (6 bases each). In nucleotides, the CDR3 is TGCAGCGTTGAAGATCAAGGAGGGGGCTCCTACGAGCAGTACTTC. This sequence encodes CSVEDQGGGSYEQYF.